This T cell receptor beta chain was recovered during a study of blood T cell repertoires in COVID-19. Study summary: COVID-19 samples collected from the United States, Italy and Spain covered acute and convalescent phases. T cells, B-cell-depleted T cells, or PBMCs supplied cDNA or gDNA.

Profiled with immunoSEQ multiplex PCR; TCRdb holds only in-frame clones, not every one. The data show 200,000 to 250,000 clones, about 80% seen once. Recovered status in Cohort 3 required two negative PCRs, clearance, or symptom resolution. Per germline, CDR1 MNHEY and CDR2 SMNVEV (reference sequence). With 6 bases removed from V and 5 bases from J, the gap between germline ends came to 22 bases. This CDR3 is 16 amino acids long. The source material was PBMCs or T cells enriched from blood (not recorded which). This receptor was identified in a man between 35 and 55 years old who had recovered from COVID-19. V and J are TRBV27 and TRBJ2-5; D might be TRBD1 (6 bases). CDR3 DNA: TGTGCCAGCAGCCGACGGGCCAGGGGCGTTTGGGAGACCCAGTACTTC. Translation: CASSRRARGVWETQYF.